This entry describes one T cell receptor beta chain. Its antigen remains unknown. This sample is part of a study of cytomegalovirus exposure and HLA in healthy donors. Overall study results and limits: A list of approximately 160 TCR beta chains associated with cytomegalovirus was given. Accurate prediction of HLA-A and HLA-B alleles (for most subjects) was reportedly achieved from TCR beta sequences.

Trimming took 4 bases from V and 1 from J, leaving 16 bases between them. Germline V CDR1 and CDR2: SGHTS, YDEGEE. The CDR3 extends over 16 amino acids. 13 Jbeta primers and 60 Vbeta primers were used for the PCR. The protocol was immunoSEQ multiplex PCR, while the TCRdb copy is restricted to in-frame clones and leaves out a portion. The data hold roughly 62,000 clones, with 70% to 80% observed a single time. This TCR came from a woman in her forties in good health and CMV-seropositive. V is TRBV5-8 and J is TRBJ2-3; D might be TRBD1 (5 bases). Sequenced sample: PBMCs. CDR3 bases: TGTGCCAGCAGCCCCCACGCAAGACAGCGCACAGATACGCAGTATTTT. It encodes CASSPHARQRTDTQYF.